This T cell receptor beta chain was identified during a study of blood T cells in healthy people across ages. Findings and limits, study-wide: Correlation between TCR beta diversity and naive T cell percentage was strong. The long-lived group displayed more naive CD4+ cells, plus higher diversity, than the aged donors did.

This clonotype was counted between two and nine times. Its antigen remains unidentified. The use of a sample-barcoded 5' primer and a J-beta primer mix characterized a second PCR of roughly 7 to 12 cycles. In TCRdb, the 5' RACE reads were re-called with MiXCR into one record per CDR3 protein. The table lists hundreds of thousands of distinct CDR3 sequences, 35% to 45% of them singletons. Material: blood. The sequence derives from a woman aged 60-70 years in good health.

DNA of the CDR3: TGCAGCGTTGGTTCCCCAGGCATCGGTGGCTACACCTTC. Residues: CSVGSPGIGGYTF. The rearrangement links TRBV29-1 to TRBJ1-2; D unclear. V lost 4 bases and J lost 7, with 16 bases in between. The CDR3 consists of 13 residues. From germline, CDR1 is SQVTM and CDR2 ANQGSEA.